The 15 T cell receptor beta chains presented below share a single source sample, sequenced in a study of cytomegalovirus exposure and HLA in healthy donors. Primers for the PCR totalled 60 Vbeta and 13 Jbeta. The assay was immunoSEQ multiplex PCR, and TCRdb's table has in-frame clones only and misses some. The sample holds around 180,000 clones, around 80% seen once. The sample consisted of PBMCs. These receptors originate from a woman in her twenties or thirties in good health and CMV-seropositive.

The chain recombines TRBV7-9 with TRBJ2-7, with D unresolved. Trimming stripped 5 bases from V and 3 bases from J, with 5 bases between. The CDR3 sequence is 11 residues long. The V gene's germline CDR1 is SEHNR and CDR2 FQNEAQ (reference sequence). The CDR3 sequence: CASSLFYEQYF. CDR3 DNA sequence: TGTGCCAGCAGCCTTTTCTACGAGCAGTACTTC. Together with reference TRBV7-9 and TRBJ2-7, the CDR3 gives the full variable domain: DTGVSQNPRHKITKRGQNVTFRCDPISEHNRLYWYRQTLGQGPEFLTYFQNEAQLEKSRLLSDRFSAERPKGSFSTLEIQRTEQGDSAMYLCASSLFYEQYFGPGTRLTVT.

The chain has TRBV11-2 and TRBJ2-5, with TRBD1 identical over 11 bases. Germline CDR1 reads SGHAT; CDR2 reads FQNNGV. Trimming took 1 base from V and 4 from J; bases not matched to a gene: 5. The CDR3 loop spans 16 amino acids. The CDR3 nucleotides are TGTGCCAGCAGCTTAGTTAGGGACAGGGGGGTAGAGACCCAGTACTTC. As protein: CASSLVRDRGVETQYF.

The rearrangement uses TRBV28 and TRBJ1-1; the D is unclear. CDR1 MDHEN and CDR2 SYDVKM come from the germline V gene. The ends were cut back, 1 base at V and 5 bases at J, with 14 bases in the middle. This CDR3 contains 15 residues. The CDR3 DNA is TGTGCCAGCAGTTTATCAAGGATTGGGAGAACTGAAGCTTTCTTT. Protein sequence: CASSLSRIGRTEAFF.

This chain links TRBV28 with TRBJ1-1; tentative D call: TRBD1 (5 bases). CDR3 size: 15 residues. Germline assignment: CDR1 MDHEN and CDR2 SYDVKM. V lost 6 bases, J lost 7 bases, and 21 bases lay in between. The CDR3, as DNA: TGTGCCAGCAGCCCAAGGGACTGGGAGGCACTTGAAGCTTTCTTT. Translating it yields CASSPRDWEALEAFF. Drawing the rest from reference TRBV28 and TRBJ1-1, the complete variable domain is DVKVTQSSRYLVKRTGEKVFLECVQDMDHENMFWYRQDPGLGLRLIYFSYDVKMKEKGDIPEGYSVSREKKERFSLILESASTNQTSMYLCASSPRDWEALEAFFGQGTRLTVV.

The rearrangement links TRBV6-1 to TRBJ1-2; 7 bases are a match to TRBD1. The junction had 7 bases not matched to a gene; V was cut back by 6 bases and J by 0 bases. This CDR3 is built from 15 residues. CDR1 MNHNS and CDR2 SASEGT come from the germline V gene. CDR3 in DNA: TGTGCCAGCAGACCAGGGCAGGGGGCTAACTATGGCTACACCTTC. Its protein is CASRPGQGANYGYTF.

The V call is TRBV5-6, the J call TRBJ1-5; D is uncertain. The ends were cut back, 0 bases at V and 5 bases at J, with 6 bases in the middle. Germline V gives CDR1 SGHDT, CDR2 YYEEEE. This CDR3 spans 13 amino acids. Written as DNA, the CDR3 is TGTGCCAGCAGCTTGGGGAGTTATCAGCCCCAGCATTTT. Protein sequence: CASSLGSYQPQHF.

This clone was recorded once. The rearrangement links TRBV9 to TRBJ1-1; D gene ambiguous. Trimming pared 2 bases from V and 1 base from J, leaving 9 bases between. This CDR3 contains 14 residues. Germline CDR1 reads SGDLS; CDR2 reads YYNGEE. CDR3 bases: TGTGCCAGCAGCGTCGACACAGCGAACACTGAAGCTTTCTTT. It is translated as CASSVDTANTEAFF.

The chain uses TRBV9 and TRBJ2-5; 10 nucleotides align to TRBD2. Per germline, CDR1 SGDLS and CDR2 YYNGEE. This CDR3 is built from 14 residues. The junction had 6 bases not matched to a gene; V was cut back by 6 bases and J by 4 bases. The CDR3 DNA sequence: TGTGCCAGCACCCCAGGACTAGCGGTAGAGACCCAGTACTTC. It codes for CASTPGLAVETQYF. Filled out from reference TRBV9 and TRBJ2-5, the complete variable domain reads DSGVTQTPKHLITATGQRVTLRCSPRSGDLSVYWYQQSLDQGLQFLIQYYNGEERAKGNILERFSAQQFPDLHSELNLSSLELGDSALYFCASTPGLAVETQYFGPGTRLLVL.

The chain is built from TRBV27 and TRBJ1-5, with TRBD1 identical over 7 bases. Germline loops: CDR1 MNHEY, CDR2 SMNVEV (reference sequence). The CDR3 covers 15 residues. V gave up 2 bases and J gave up 3 bases; unmatched junction bases: 4. In DNA form, the CDR3 reads TGTGCCAGCAGTTTAACGGGACAGCTCAATCAGCCCCAGCATTTT. Its protein is CASSLTGQLNQPQHF.

V and J are TRBV19 and TRBJ1-4; 9 bases align to TRBD1. J gave up 6 bases and V 8 bases, and 10 bases lay outside the gene matches. The CDR3 spans 15 residues. From germline, CDR1 is LNHDA and CDR2 SQIVND (reference sequence). In DNA, the CDR3 is TGTGCCAGTTCCGCCGGGACAGGGTTCGATGAAAAACTGTTTTTT. It yields the protein CASSAGTGFDEKLFF.

This clone was counted only a few times. V usage is TRBV20-1 and J usage is TRBJ2-3; D is unresolved. The CDR3 covers 10 residues. Germline CDR1 is DFQATT and CDR2 is SNEGSKA (reference sequence). The V and J ends lost 6 bases and 3 bases respectively, with 4 bases between them. CDR3: CSASTDTQYF. The CDR3 bases are TGCAGTGCGTCGACAGATACGCAGTATTTT.

The chain joins TRBV5-1 to TRBJ2-7, with TRBD1 as a possible D gene (6 bases). Germline CDR1 is SGHRS and CDR2 is YFSETQ. This CDR3 is 13 amino acids long. Trimming cost V 5 bases and J 7 bases, with 16 bases left between them. The CDR3 is CASSQDSLGEQYF. As DNA, the CDR3 is TGCGCCAGCAGTCAGGACAGCTTGGGGGAGCAGTACTTC.

The chain recombines TRBV4-1 with TRBJ1-4; D uncertain. The CDR3 has 16 amino acids. The V and J ends lost 3 bases and 3 bases respectively, with 14 bases between them. CDR1 is MGHRA and CDR2 is YSYEKL in the germline V gene. The DNA of the CDR3 is TGCGCCAGCAGCCAGGTCCATGGAGGGTCTAATGAAAAACTGTTTTTT. Translating gives CASSQVHGGSNEKLFF.

This clone came up once. This rearrangement joins TRBV6-5 to TRBJ2-3; 9 nucleotides align to TRBD2. Germline CDR1 is MNHEY and CDR2 is SVGAGI. The length of the CDR3 is 14 residues. Trimming cost V 7 bases and J 4 bases; bases outside gene matches: 6. Here the CDR3 reads CASNVAGAPDTQYF. The CDR3, as DNA: TGTGCCAGCAACGTAGCGGGAGCCCCAGATACGCAGTATTTT.

CDR3 sequence: CASSIGTSTYTDTQYF. Here the CDR3 DNA reads TGTGCCAGTAGTATAGGGACTAGCACCTACACAGATACGCAGTATTTT. The chain is built from TRBV19 and TRBJ2-3, with TRBD2 matching over 8 bases. The CDR3 has 16 residues. The junction had 5 bases not matched to a gene; V was cut back by 1 base and J by 2 bases. Germline values: CDR1 LNHDA, CDR2 SQIVND (reference sequence).